This T cell receptor (beta chain) was obtained from a study of T cell changes during pregnancy in multiple sclerosis (dated by TCRdb to the late 2010s). Regarding the study in general: The study examined how the T cell repertoire changed over the course of pregnancy in women with multiple sclerosis.

A word on this clone: The antigen this receptor binds is unknown. The input lacks base qualities; no much larger clone sits a single base away.

CDR1 and CDR2 are read off the germline V gene as MGHRA and YSYEKL. Trimming takes 6 bases off V and 3 bases off J; junction bases not matched to a gene: 4. The CDR3 holds 15 amino acids from the cysteine to the phenylalanine. Here the CDR3 DNA is all that survives: 45 bases in frame from base 1. The receptor library was made with the immunoSEQ multiplex PCR assay. The table comes from immuneACCESS by way of TCRdb, which keeps in-frame sequences with V and J called. Part of the clones is missing from these tables; in studies checked, under half for an unresolved V gene and the rest for unknown reasons. The sample data list over 70,000 clones, and roughly 93% of these were observed just once. The ten largest make up 0.84% of the sample.

The receptor comes from a female donor with multiple sclerosis, enrolled in a pregnancy study. The receptor chain draws on TRBV4-1 and TRBJ2-3; 12 bases in the middle match TRBD2. This specimen consisted of peripheral blood, obtained in the third trimester of pregnancy. The DNA sequence follows: TGCGCCAGCAGTCTGCTAGCGGGAGGGACAGATACGCAGTATTTT. This is translated as CASSLLAGGTDTQYF.